The clone carrying this T cell receptor (beta chain) was observed at least ten times. Its target is not known. This entry belongs to a study of human T cells and chemical hapten exposure. The CDR3 is 14 amino acids. CDR1 is MNHEY and CDR2 is SVGAGI in the germline V gene. With 2 bases clipped from V and 10 bases from J, the junction kept 8 bases outside the gene matches. General study points: With regard to DPC sensitization, TCRs above 1 in 1000 frequency did not change.

Described time point: healthy volunteer bleed at 6 weeks. It was unfractionated whole blood from which total RNA was extracted. Individual cDNA molecules each carried unique molecular identifiers attached by the library. Via MiXCR, TCRdb re-called the RACE reads, giving one row per CDR3 protein. This table has about 77,000 distinct CDR3 sequences, 8.6% appearing once. The chain is built from TRBV6-5 and TRBJ2-1, with TRBD2 identical over 7 bases. The sequencing sample was made of whole blood. The receptor was isolated from a female donor in good health. Some clones in this sample may be carry-over from other donors' samples. The CDR3 region is CASSYRPSGKEQFF. In DNA, the CDR3 is TGTGCCAGCAGTTACCGCCCTAGCGGCAAAGAGCAGTTCTTC.